This T cell receptor beta chain was documented in a study of blood T cell repertoires in COVID-19. Study-wide context: Italy, Spain and the United States were the sources of the convalescent and acute COVID-19 samples. Sample material is recorded as cDNA or gDNA derived from T cells, B-cell-depleted T cells, or PBMCs.

A few counts support this clone. Study processing details: Using reference gene primer amplification, nucleated cell counts were estimated. Measured with immunoSEQ multiplex PCR; TCRdb has only the in-frame clones, and not every one. The V and J calls and clone size were taken over from that table, and D and trimming were inferred from the DNA. In the table there are under 85,000 clones, approximately 85% of which are singletons. The CDR3 is 16 residues long. From germline, CDR1 is SGHTA and CDR2 FQGNSA. The V and J ends lost 2 bases and 6 bases, in that order; junction bases with no gene match: 6. What was sequenced was peripheral blood. V is TRBV7-2 and J is TRBJ2-1, with 11 nucleotides matching TRBD2. This TCR was recovered from a man older than 75 with acute or convalescent COVID-19. CDR3 region: CASSLSFSGGANEQFF. CDR3 bases: TGTGCCAGCAGCTTATCTTTTAGCGGGGGGGCCAATGAGCAGTTCTTC.